This paragraph covers one T cell receptor beta chain sequence. Its specificity is not known. The record originates from a study of T cell repertoires in cytomegalovirus infection. MiXCR was run by TCRdb on the reads, yielding one entry per CDR3 protein. This sample has 750,000 to 900,000 distinct CDR3 sequences, with roughly 29% found just once. Trimming removed 2 bases at V and 0 bases at J, with 7 bases between. In germline, CDR1 is LGHNT, CDR2 FRNRAP. The CDR3 loop spans 14 amino acids. Here the sequenced sample was cultured CD8+ T cells from PBMCs, taken from culture after CMV antigen stimulation. The rearrangement joins TRBV12-5 to TRBJ2-5, with no clear D. The receptor was derived from a human donor in good health (CMV status not recorded). Some clones in this sample may be carry-over from other donors' samples. CDR3 in DNA: TGTGCTAGTGGTTTGAGAGAGTACCAAGAGACCCAGTACTTC. Translation gives CASGLREYQETQYF.